This T cell receptor (beta chain) was retrieved from a study of blood T cell repertoires in COVID-19. Whole-study context: Sources were T cells, B-cell-depleted T cells, or PBMCs; the material itself was cDNA or gDNA.

Authors' data handling: Reference gene primer amplification gave estimated nucleated cell counts. The method was immunoSEQ multiplex PCR; TCRdb's version includes in-frame clones alone and lacks a portion of them. V and J calls and clone size come straight from that table; D and trimming were deduced from the DNA. This table has 110,000 to 150,000 clones, roughly 87% appearing once. Trimming removed 4 bases from V and 2 bases from J, with 6 bases in between. Looked up from germline, CDR1 is MDHEN and CDR2 is SYDVKM. There are 12 residues in the CDR3. The clonotype was recovered from a man aged 65-85 years with acute or convalescent COVID-19. Specimen: peripheral blood. V is TRBV28 and J is TRBJ2-7; D call uncertain. CDR3 DNA sequence: TGTGCCAGCAGTTCTGCGGCCTACGAGCAGTACTTC. It encodes CASSSAAYEQYF. Full variable domain (missing parts from reference TRBV28 and TRBJ2-7): DVKVTQSSRYLVKRTGEKVFLECVQDMDHENMFWYRQDPGLGLRLIYFSYDVKMKEKGDIPEGYSVSREKKERFSLILESASTNQTSMYLCASSSAAYEQYFGPGTRLTVT.